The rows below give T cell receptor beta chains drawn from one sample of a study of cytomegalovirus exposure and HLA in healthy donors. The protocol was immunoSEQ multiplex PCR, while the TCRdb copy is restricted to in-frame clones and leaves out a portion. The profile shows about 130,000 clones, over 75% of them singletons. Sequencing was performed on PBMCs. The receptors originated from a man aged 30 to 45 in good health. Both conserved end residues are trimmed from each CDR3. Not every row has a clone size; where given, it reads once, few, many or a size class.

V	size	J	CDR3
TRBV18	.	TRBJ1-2	ASSPQDTKYYGYT
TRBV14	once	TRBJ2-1	ASSQGPLAGGHNEQF
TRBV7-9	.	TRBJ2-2	ASSGEGRGTGELF
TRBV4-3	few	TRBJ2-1	ASSLSLAGEGGEQF
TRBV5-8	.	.	ASSSGTGTYEQY
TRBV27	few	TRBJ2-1	ASKRAGGPYNEQF
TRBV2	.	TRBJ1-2	ASSYDRDNYGYT
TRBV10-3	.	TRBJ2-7	AISDPDRGGEQY
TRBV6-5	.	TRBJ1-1	ASSVRENTEAF
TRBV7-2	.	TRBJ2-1	ASSFAGGDEQF
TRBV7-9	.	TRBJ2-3	ASSPPGLAGATDTQY
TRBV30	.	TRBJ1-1	AWSRAGGTEAF
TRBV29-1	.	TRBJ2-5	SARDRSTQETQY
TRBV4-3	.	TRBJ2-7	ASSQSPRLWREGYEQY
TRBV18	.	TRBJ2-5	ASSQGGAETQY
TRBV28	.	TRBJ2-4	ASGREGLAKNIQY
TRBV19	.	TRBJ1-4	ASRRETLGNEKLF
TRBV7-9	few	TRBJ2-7	ASSLETGLEQY
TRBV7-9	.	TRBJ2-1	SSENNEQF
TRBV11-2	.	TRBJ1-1	ASSINIRQGINTEAF
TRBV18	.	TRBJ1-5	ASSPQQGNNQPQH
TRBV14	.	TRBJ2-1	ASRLQGGPFNEQF
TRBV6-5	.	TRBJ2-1	ASKPRGGNEQF
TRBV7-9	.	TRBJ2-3	ASRSDGGVTDTQY
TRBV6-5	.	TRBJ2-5	ASSRTGILQETQY
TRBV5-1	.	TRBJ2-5	ASSFSGTNPPETQY
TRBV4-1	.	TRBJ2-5	ASSQVPTARETQY
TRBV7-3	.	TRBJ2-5	ASSLDAGKTQY
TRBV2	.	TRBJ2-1	ASSERIEQF
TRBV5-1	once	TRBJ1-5	ASSSGTDYNQPQH
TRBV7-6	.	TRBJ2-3	ASSSKHRGTDTQY
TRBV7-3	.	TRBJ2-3	ASSLTPSYSTDTQY
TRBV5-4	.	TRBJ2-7	ASSASLALYEQY
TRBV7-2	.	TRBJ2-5	ASSLWSGWTETQY
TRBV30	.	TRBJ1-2	AWIGQRVYGYT
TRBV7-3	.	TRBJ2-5	ASSSGLAGEETQY
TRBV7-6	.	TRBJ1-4	ASSFLGTGGGQRKLF
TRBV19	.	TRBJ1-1	ASSRVRHGTEAF